This T cell receptor (beta chain) was observed in a study of response to subunit inactivated influenza vaccine. Study observations and caveats: The study's authors posited that every seasonal influenza vaccination enlists few new T cells.

About this clonotype itself: Its antigen is currently unknown.

CDR1 and CDR2 from the germline V gene are SGHAT and FQNNGV. CDR3 length: 14 amino acids. Losses at the gene ends were 3 bases for V and 3 bases for J; bases not matched to a gene: 2. TCRdb reprocessed the RT-PCR reads with MiXCR, giving one entry per CDR3 protein. This sample has around 500,000 distinct CDR3 sequences, with roughly 9.8% found just once. The rearrangement uses TRBV11-2 and TRBJ2-7, with 10 bases aligning to TRBD2. The specimen comprised PBMCs from blood, sampled 45 days after vaccination. This receptor was taken from a man aged 50 or older who received an inactivated influenza vaccine. CDR3 sequence: CASSLWTSGYEQYF. The CDR3 DNA is TGTGCCAGCAGCTTGTGGACTAGCGGCTACGAGCAGTACTTC.